The rows below give T cell receptor beta chains drawn from one sample of a study of cytomegalovirus exposure and HLA in healthy donors. Measured with immunoSEQ multiplex PCR; TCRdb has only the in-frame clones, and not every one. This table has under 200,000 clones, 65% to 90% appearing once. Sequencing input: PBMCs. Receptors originate from a woman aged 50 to 60 in good health and CMV-seronegative. The CDR3 runs from the conserved cysteine through the conserved F or W. A D gene is named only where the DNA matches it firmly. Size tells how often a clone was seen (once, few, many) or the class of an expanded clone, and some rows leave it out.

CDR3nt,CDR3aa,j_gene,v_gene,d_gene,abundance
TGTGCCATCAGTGAGTCGGCCGGGACAGGGGGTGAAAAACTGTTTTTT,CAISESAGTGGEKLFF,TRBJ1-4,TRBV10-3,TRBD1,NA
TGTGCCAGCAGTTTGGAGGGACTTTCCTCCTACGAGCAGTACTTC,CASSLEGLSSYEQYF,TRBJ2-7,TRBV27,NA,NA
TGTGCCAGCAGTTCCCGTGACAGGGAGCGCGGCTACACCTTC,CASSSRDRERGYTF,TRBJ1-2,TRBV27,TRBD1,NA
TGTGCCAGCAGTAAAGAGGGGGCGAGAGGAAACACCATATATTTT,CASSKEGARGNTIYF,TRBJ1-3,TRBV2,TRBD1,NA
TGTGCCAGCAGTTACTTCAGTAAGTTGAACACTGAAGCTTTCTTT,CASSYFSKLNTEAFF,TRBJ1-1,TRBV6-5,NA,few
TGTGCCAGCAGCTCCCAATCAGGGGTGCAAGGAAACACCATATATTTT,CASSSQSGVQGNTIYF,TRBJ1-3,TRBV11-2,NA,NA
TGTGCCAGTAGTATAAACTCCTACTCCTACGAGCAGTACTTC,CASSINSYSYEQYF,TRBJ2-7,TRBV19,NA,NA
TGTGCCAGCTCACCGATCGGTAGCAAAAACATTCAGTACTTC,CASSPIGSKNIQYF,TRBJ2-4,TRBV18,NA,NA
TGTGCCAGCAGCTTGGGGACAGGAGGGCCGAACACTGAAGCTTTCTTT,CASSLGTGGPNTEAFF,TRBJ1-1,TRBV5-4,TRBD1,NA
TGCGCCAGCAGCTTGAGAGGGGGAGTTGATGAAAAACTGTTTTTT,CASSLRGGVDEKLFF,TRBJ1-4,TRBV5-1,NA,NA
TGTGCCTGGAGTGCACAGGGAGTGGGTGGCTACACCTTC,CAWSAQGVGGYTF,TRBJ1-2,TRBV30,NA,NA
TGTGCCAGCTCACAACTAGCGGGAGGGTCCTACGAGCAGTACTTC,CASSQLAGGSYEQYF,TRBJ2-7,TRBV18,TRBD2,NA
TGTGCCAGCAGGCGACTCATGCGGGAACCCTCCTACAATGAGCAGTTCTTC,CASRRLMREPSYNEQFF,TRBJ2-1,TRBV2,NA,once
TGTGCCAGCCAGAAGATTGACAGGAACACTGAAGCTTTCTTT,CASQKIDRNTEAFF,TRBJ1-1,TRBV6-5,NA,once
TGTGCCAGCAGACCCTTGGGGGATAGCGGAGGGCGTGAGCAGTACTTC,CASRPLGDSGGREQYF,TRBJ2-7,TRBV27,NA,NA
TGTGCCAGCAGTTACCTCGCGGCTAACTATGGCTACACCTTC,CASSYLAANYGYTF,TRBJ1-2,TRBV2,NA,NA
TGTGCCAGCAGCACTCGTAGAGCGGGAGGTCTCAATGAGCAGTTCTTC,CASSTRRAGGLNEQFF,TRBJ2-1,TRBV6-6,TRBD2,NA
TGTGCCAGCAGTGAAAATTACAGGGGACAGCCCCAGCATTTT,CASSENYRGQPQHF,TRBJ1-5,TRBV6-5,TRBD1,once